The rows below give T cell receptor beta chains drawn from one sample of a study of OX40 agonist ivuxolimab in advanced cancers. Sequenced by immunoSEQ multiplex PCR; TCRdb stores in-frame clones only, minus some. The sample holds about 61,000 clones, around 82% seen once. The sample in question was CD4+ or CD8+ T cells sorted from blood, obtained in a trial of the OX40 agonist ivuxolimab. The receptors shown here come from an adult with an advanced solid tumor such as melanoma, head and neck, liver or kidney cancer. The CDR3 runs from the conserved cysteine through the conserved F or W. The D gene is left open where the match is weak. Clone size is not always given. Where it is, it says once, few, many or a class for expanded clones.

>NA|TRBJ1-2|TRBV7-2|TRBD1
CASSSGQGNYGYTF
TGTGCCAGCAGTTCGGGACAGGGTAACTATGGCTACACCTTC
>NA|TRBJ2-1|TRBV20-1|TRBD2
CSAATSGEQFF
TGCAGTGCCGCGACTAGCGGGGAGCAGTTCTTC
>once|TRBJ2-5|TRBV7-9|TRBD2
CASSPPGLALETQYF
TGTGCCAGCAGCCCGCCGGGACTAGCTTTAGAGACCCAGTACTTC
>once|TRBJ2-5|TRBV11-2|NA
CASWYSGTPGTQYF
TGTGCCAGCTGGTACAGTGGGACGCCGGGGACCCAGTACTTC
>NA|TRBJ2-4|TRBV5-4|TRBD1
CASSLTGAGIQYF
TGTGCCAGCAGCTTGACAGGGGCTGGCATTCAGTACTTC
>NA|TRBJ2-7|TRBV5-1|TRBD2
CASSLAERGYEQYF
TGCGCCAGCAGCTTGGCCGAGCGGGGCTACGAGCAGTACTTC
>NA|TRBJ2-5|TRBV10-1|TRBD1
CASSEGTGGRETQYF
TGCGCCAGCAGTGAAGGTACAGGGGGCAGGGAGACCCAGTACTTC
>NA|TRBJ2-5|TRBV7-9|TRBD2
CASSPLAGDYQETQYF
TGTGCCAGCAGCCCACTAGCGGGAGACTACCAAGAGACCCAGTACTTC
>NA|TRBJ2-3|TRBV10-3|NA
CAISGRDTQYF
TGTGCCATCAGCGGGAGAGATACGCAGTATTTT
>NA|TRBJ2-6|TRBV28|NA
CASRPDRDEGSGANVLTF
TGTGCCAGCAGACCTGACCGGGACGAAGGCTCTGGGGCCAACGTCCTGACTTTC
>NA|TRBJ2-1|TRBV5-1|TRBD2
CASSLGASGSYEQFF
TGCGCCAGCAGCTTGGGCGCTAGCGGGAGTTATGAGCAGTTCTTC
>NA|TRBJ2-3|TRBV4-1|TRBD2
CASSLGGEGTDTQYF
TGCGCCAGCAGCCTTGGAGGGGAGGGGACAGATACGCAGTATTTT
>NA|TRBJ1-2|TRBV5-1|TRBD1
CASSLSGGLYGYTF
TGCGCCAGCAGCTTGTCAGGGGGCCTCTATGGCTACACCTTC
>NA|TRBJ2-7|TRBV9|TRBD2
CASSVGAGGQYEQYF
TGTGCCAGCAGCGTAGGAGCGGGAGGGCAGTACGAGCAGTACTTC
>few|TRBJ2-7|TRBV2|TRBD1
CASQYRGTGPYEQYF
TGTGCCAGCCAGTATCGCGGGACAGGGCCCTACGAGCAGTACTTC
>NA|TRBJ2-7|TRBV30|NA
CAFSFRRDYSSYEQYF
TGTGCCTTCAGTTTTAGGAGGGATTATTCCTCCTACGAGCAGTACTTC
>NA|TRBJ2-2|TRBV7-9|NA
CASSSQGGNTGELFF
TGTGCCAGCAGCTCACAGGGTGGGAACACCGGGGAGCTGTTTTTT
>NA|TRBJ2-5|TRBV7-2|NA
CASSLDSGKETQYF
TGTGCCAGCAGCTTAGATTCGGGAAAAGAGACCCAGTACTTC
>NA|TRBJ2-3|TRBV7-2|NA
CASSLRTDTQYF
TGTGCCAGCAGCTTAAGAACAGATACGCAGTATTTT
>NA|TRBJ2-2|TRBV7-2|NA
CASSSSFGGLFF
TGTGCCAGCAGCTCTTCGTTTGGGGGGCTGTTTTTT
>NA|TRBJ2-4|TRBV19|TRBD2
CASSNPVGREGPNIQYF
TGTGCCAGTAGTAACCCGGTCGGGCGGGAGGGCCCTAACATTCAGTACTTC
>NA|TRBJ2-5|TRBV19|NA
CASSSHQGARETQYF
TGTGCCAGTAGTTCCCACCAGGGAGCTAGAGAGACCCAGTACTTC
>NA|TRBJ1-2|TRBV4-1|TRBD1
CASSQGYRGHLGGYTF
TGCGCCAGCAGCCAAGGGTACAGGGGCCACTTAGGTGGCTACACCTTC
>NA|TRBJ2-3|TRBV6-5|TRBD1
CASSYSGTGIDTQYF
TGTGCCAGCAGTTACTCCGGGACAGGGATAGATACGCAGTATTTT
>NA|TRBJ1-2|TRBV5-1|NA
CASSLSSTELGYTF
TGCGCCAGCAGCTTGTCGTCGACCGAATTAGGCTACACCTTC
>NA|TRBJ2-6|TRBV7-9|TRBD2
CASSASGRAPGANVLTF
TGTGCCAGCAGCGCTAGCGGGAGGGCCCCTGGGGCCAACGTCCTGACTTTC
>NA|TRBJ1-1|TRBV5-6|TRBD1
CASSSGGWDTEAFF
TGTGCCAGCTCATCAGGGGGTTGGGACACTGAAGCTTTCTTT
>NA|TRBJ2-5|TRBV6-5|NA
CASSYSSEETQYF
TGTGCCAGCAGTTACTCGTCCGAAGAGACCCAGTACTTC
>once|TRBJ1-2|TRBV28|NA
CASSLSPERTENGYTF
TGTGCCAGCAGTTTATCCCCCGAACGGACGGAAAATGGCTACACCTTC
>NA|TRBJ2-3|TRBV18|TRBD2
CASSPQGSGNTDTQYF
TGTGCCAGCTCACCCCAGGGTAGCGGGAACACAGATACGCAGTATTTT
>NA|TRBJ2-1|TRBV11-2|TRBD2
CASSLEGTSYEQFF
TGTGCCAGCAGCTTAGAAGGGACTAGCTATGAGCAGTTCTTC
>once|TRBJ1-3|TRBV5-1|NA
CASSYTGMRQGNTIYF
TGCGCCAGCAGCTATACAGGGATGCGTCAAGGAAACACCATATATTTT
>once|TRBJ2-1|TRBV7-9|NA
CASRGPGIDNEQFF
TGTGCCAGCAGGGGCCCAGGAATCGACAATGAGCAGTTCTTC
>NA|TRBJ1-4|TRBV5-4|NA
CASSSGVAQVVEKLFF
TGTGCCAGCAGCTCGGGCGTCGCACAGGTGGTCGAAAAACTGTTTTTT
>NA|TRBJ1-2|TRBV7-2|NA
CASSPRAGWKNYGYTF
TGTGCCAGCAGCCCTAGGGCGGGATGGAAGAACTATGGCTACACCTTC
>NA|TRBJ2-1|TRBV27|NA
CASSLIGGAGSEIEQFF
TGTGCCAGCAGTTTAATTGGGGGCGCGGGAAGTGAGATTGAGCAGTTCTTC
>NA|TRBJ1-1|TRBV7-9|NA
CASSLAGQAFF
TGTGCCAGCAGCTTAGCGGGGCAAGCTTTCTTT
>once|TRBJ2-3|TRBV2|TRBD2
CASLAGVDTDTQYF
TGTGCCAGCCTAGCGGGAGTTGACACAGATACGCAGTATTTT
>NA|TRBJ2-1|TRBV29-1|TRBD2
CSVGPAGPHNEQFF
TGCAGCGTTGGTCCAGCGGGACCTCACAATGAGCAGTTCTTC
>NA|TRBJ2-7|TRBV27|TRBD2
CASSSRTSGGSYEQYF
TGTGCCAGCAGTTCCAGGACTAGCGGGGGATCCTACGAGCAGTACTTC
>NA|TRBJ2-5|TRBV19|NA
CASRDSYQETQYF
TGTGCCAGTAGGGACTCTTACCAAGAGACCCAGTACTTC
>NA|TRBJ2-2|TRBV28|NA
CASSLFFRKRGLTGELFF
TGTGCCAGCAGTTTATTCTTCCGGAAAAGGGGGTTAACCGGGGAGCTGTTTTTT
>NA|TRBJ2-6|TRBV5-1|NA
CASSGGSFSGANVLTF
TGCGCCAGCAGCGGAGGGAGCTTCTCTGGGGCCAACGTCCTGACTTTC
>NA|TRBJ1-1|TRBV7-7|NA
CASSRDRNTEAFF
TGTGCCAGCAGCAGAGACAGAAACACTGAAGCTTTCTTT
>NA|TRBJ2-3|TRBV11-1|NA
CASSFWRGGESTDTQYF
TGTGCCAGCAGCTTCTGGCGAGGAGGGGAAAGCACAGATACGCAGTATTTT
>NA|TRBJ2-2|TRBV27|NA
CASRPGNSGELFF
TGTGCCAGCAGGCCGGGGAACAGCGGGGAGCTGTTTTTT
>NA|TRBJ2-1|TRBV7-9|TRBD2
CASSRTGLAANSYNEQFF
TGTGCCAGCAGCCGGACGGGACTAGCGGCTAACTCCTACAATGAGCAGTTCTTC
>NA|TRBJ2-3|TRBV19|NA
CASSPARSTDTQYF
TGTGCCAGTAGTCCAGCGCGATCCACAGATACGCAGTATTTT
>NA|TRBJ1-4|TRBV18|NA
CASSPSTLSEEKLFF
TGTGCCAGCTCACCTTCGACCCTCAGCGAGGAAAAACTGTTTTTT
>few|TRBJ2-3|TRBV7-2|TRBD2
CASSRTSGAQDTQYF
TGTGCCAGCAGCCGGACTAGCGGGGCGCAGGATACGCAGTATTTT
>NA|TRBJ1-5|TRBV5-1|NA
CASSPRLAGEADTQHF
TGCGCCAGCAGCCCGCGACTAGCGGGTGAGGCAGATACGCAGCATTTT
>NA|TRBJ2-1|TRBV7-8|TRBD2
CASSPGGLAGYNEQFF
TGTGCCAGCAGCCCCGGGGGACTAGCGGGGTACAATGAGCAGTTCTTC
>NA|TRBJ1-2|TRBV7-2|TRBD1
CASSPDRVGHYGYTF
TGTGCCAGCAGCCCCGACAGGGTCGGGCACTATGGCTACACCTTC
>NA|TRBJ2-3|TRBV11-3|NA
CASSRGTDTQYF
TGTGCCAGCAGCCGGGGAACAGATACGCAGTATTTT
>NA|TRBJ2-5|TRBV27|NA
CASSFLGGQTQYF
TGTGCCAGCAGTTTCTTGGGGGGGCAGACCCAGTACTTC
>NA|TRBJ2-1|TRBV2|TRBD1
CASTGDRGDRKQFF
TGTGCCAGCACTGGGGACAGGGGGGACCGCAAGCAGTTCTTC
>NA|TRBJ2-6|TRBV2|NA
CASRPDYSGANVLTF
TGTGCCAGCAGGCCCGACTACTCTGGGGCCAACGTCCTGACTTTC
>NA|TRBJ2-7|TRBV28|NA
CASTPRLVSLEQYF
TGTGCCAGCACCCCCAGACTAGTAAGTTTGGAGCAGTACTTC
>NA|TRBJ2-7|TRBV5-6|TRBD1
CASSFGQVIPYEQYF
TGTGCCAGCAGCTTCGGACAGGTGATTCCCTACGAGCAGTACTTC
>NA|TRBJ1-3|TRBV18|NA
CASSPEGNTIYF
TGTGCCAGCTCACCAGAGGGAAACACCATATATTTT